This T cell receptor (beta chain) was recovered during a study of cytomegalovirus exposure and HLA in healthy donors. Broader study findings: There were about 160 TCR beta chains listed as cytomegalovirus-associated. Most of the CMV-associated TCR beta chains (in a later analysis) appeared to be HLA-restricted.

Losses at the gene ends were 10 bases for V and 8 bases for J; bases not matched to a gene: 10. This CDR3 region has 13 residues. Germline loops: CDR1 SEHNR, CDR2 FQNEAQ (reference sequence). A word on this clone: Antigen specificity is unknown.

13 Jbeta primers and 60 Vbeta primers were used for the PCR. TCRdb's table, derived via immunoSEQ multiplex PCR, lists solely in-frame clones and lacks some. The table includes some 120,000 clones, 81% detected once. Sequencing used PBMCs. The chain uses TRBV7-9 and TRBJ1-2, with TRBD1 matching over 10 bases. This receptor was taken from a woman between 25 and 40 years old in good health and CMV-seronegative. The CDR3: CAILPDRGEGYTF. The CDR3 nucleotides are TGTGCCATCCTACCGGACAGGGGGGAAGGCTACACCTTC. Drawing the rest from reference TRBV7-9 and TRBJ1-2, the complete variable domain is DTGVSQNPRHKITKRGQNVTFRCDPISEHNRLYWYRQTLGQGPEFLTYFQNEAQLEKSRLLSDRFSAERPKGSFSTLEIQRTEQGDSAMYLCAILPDRGEGYTFGSGTRLTVV.